One sample yielded the 28 T cell receptor beta chains listed below, sequenced in a study of CD8+ T cells in alopecia areata. Extracted RNA was reverse transcribed into cDNA, the sequencing template. Assay used: immunoSEQ multiplex PCR; TCRdb lists only in-frame clones, some missing. The table has roughly 20,000 clones, approximately 70% seen once. Peripheral blood and lesional scalp punch biopsies were taken from alopecia areata patients. This sample comprised skin, obtained at week 0. All receptors derive from a human donor with alopecia areata.

V is TRBV29-1 and J is TRBJ1-1, with D perhaps matching TRBD1 (5 bases). The germline gives CDR1 SQVTM, CDR2 ANQGSEA. The V end lost 7 bases, the J end lost 7 bases, and 22 bases lay between the germline ends. This CDR3 spans 14 amino acids. Here the CDR3 DNA reads TGCAGCGCTCGATCCGGGACGTTCGGTGGTGAAGCTTTCTTT. Protein sequence: CSARSGTFGGEAFF. The complete variable domain, with remaining parts taken from reference TRBV29-1 and TRBJ1-1, reads SAVISQKPSRDICQRGTSLTIQCQVDSQVTMMFWYRQQPGQSLTLIATANQGSEATYESGFVIDKFPISRPNLTFSTLTVSNMSPEDSSIYLCSARSGTFGGEAFFGQGTRLTVV.

For the CDR3, the DNA is TGTGCCAGCAGCTTTCGACAGGCCGCGTACTATGGCTACACCTTC. This codes for CASSFRQAAYYGYTF. V and J are TRBV5-8 and TRBJ1-2; TRBD1 is a possible D gene (6 bases). The ends were cut back, 2 bases at V and 3 bases at J, with 14 bases in the middle. Germline V gene data show CDR1 as SGHTS and CDR2 as YDEGEE. CDR3 length: 15 amino acids. The variable domain in full, completed from reference TRBV5-8 and TRBJ1-2, reads EAGVTQSPTHLIKTRGQQATLRCSPISGHTSVYWYQQALGLGLQFLLWYDEGEERNRGNFPPRFSGRQFPNYSSELNVNALELEDSALYLCASSFRQAAYYGYTFGSGTRLTVV.

V and J are TRBV4-1 and TRBJ2-5; 11 bases are shared with TRBD2. The V and J ends lost 6 bases and 1 base, in that order; junction bases with no gene match: 4. The germline V gene has CDR1 MGHRA and CDR2 YSYEKL. CDR3 length equals 15 residues. CDR3 nucleotide sequence: TGCGCCAGCAGTCTAGCGGGGGGAATCCAAGAGACCCAGTACTTC. Translation: CASSLAGGIQETQYF.

V and J are TRBV28 and TRBJ2-1; the D gene is possibly TRBD1 (5 bases). CDR3 length: 15 amino acids. Germline V gene data show CDR1 as MDHEN and CDR2 as SYDVKM. V was trimmed by 4 bases and J by 4 bases, leaving 14 bases between them. Here the CDR3 reads CASSSTAPMYNEQFF. CDR3 bases: TGTGCCAGCAGTTCGACAGCCCCGATGTACAATGAGCAGTTCTTC. Drawing the rest from reference TRBV28 and TRBJ2-1, the complete variable domain is DVKVTQSSRYLVKRTGEKVFLECVQDMDHENMFWYRQDPGLGLRLIYFSYDVKMKEKGDIPEGYSVSREKKERFSLILESASTNQTSMYLCASSSTAPMYNEQFFGPGTRLTVL.

The chain uses TRBV6-5 and TRBJ2-5, with D possibly being TRBD1 (5 bases). Germline CDR1 reads MNHEY; CDR2 reads SVGAGI. This CDR3 has 16 residues. Trimming left V 0 bases short and J 2 bases short, with 13 bases between. The CDR3 coding sequence is TGTGCCAGCAGTTACTCACGCAGGCAGGGTCAAGAGACCCAGTACTTC. Translated, it gives CASSYSRRQGQETQYF.

This clone has a single count. The chain has TRBV7-9 and TRBJ1-1; D unclear. V dropped 1 base and J dropped 7 bases, with 7 bases sitting between them. The CDR3 covers 12 residues. From germline, CDR1 is SEHNR and CDR2 FQNEAQ (reference sequence). The CDR3 here is CASSLGEYEAFF. The CDR3 DNA reads TGTGCCAGCAGCTTAGGGGAATATGAAGCTTTCTTT. Full variable domain (rest looked up from reference TRBV7-9 and TRBJ1-1): DTGVSQNPRHKITKRGQNVTFRCDPISEHNRLYWYRQTLGQGPEFLTYFQNEAQLEKSRLLSDRFSAERPKGSFSTLEIQRTEQGDSAMYLCASSLGEYEAFFGQGTRLTVV.

This clone was seen a few times. V and J are TRBV25-1 and TRBJ2-5, with 9 bases lining up with TRBD2. V was clipped by 6 bases and J by 2 bases; unmatched bases: 7. The CDR3 has 15 amino acids. Germline assignment: CDR1 MGHDK and CDR2 SYGVNS. CDR3 nucleotides: TGTGCCAGCAGCTGGGATAGCGGGGGTCAAGAGACCCAGTACTTC. It specifies CASSWDSGGQETQYF.

This clone was seen a handful of times. The identical CDR3 is also encoded by other nucleotide sequences in the sample. The chain is built from TRBV2 and TRBJ2-5; D call uncertain. CDR1 and CDR2 (germline): SNHLY, FYNNEI. CDR3 length: 13 residues. Trimming pared 2 bases from V and 5 bases from J, leaving 9 bases between. CDR3 residues: CASSERRLETQYF. CDR3 in DNA: TGTGCCAGCAGTGAACGCAGGTTGGAGACCCAGTACTTC.

This clone has a handful of counts. This sequence joins TRBV7-2 and TRBJ2-7; 11 bases align to TRBD2. CDR3 size: 15 residues. J lost 1 base, V lost 3 bases, and 2 bases had no gene match. Germline CDR1 reads SGHTA; CDR2 reads FQGNSA. The chain's CDR3 is CASSLGLAESYEQYF. CDR3 nucleotides: TGTGCCAGCAGCTTGGGACTAGCGGAGTCCTACGAGCAGTACTTC.

This clone was seen only a few times. The CDR3 sequence: CASSLGLHEQFF. Here the CDR3 DNA reads TGTGCCAGCAGCTTAGGTTTGCATGAGCAGTTCTTC. V gene TRBV7-8 combines with J gene TRBJ2-1; D is uncertain. The CDR3 sequence is 12 residues long. The germline V gene encodes CDR1 SGHVS and CDR2 FQNEAQ. V was trimmed by 1 base and J by 8 bases, leaving 6 bases between them.

This clone was found once. The chain has TRBV2 and TRBJ2-2; TRBD2 aligns across 14 bases. V dropped 7 bases and J dropped 0; count of bases not matched to a gene: 4. Looked up from germline, CDR1 is SNHLY and CDR2 is FYNNEI. The CDR3 loop spans 17 amino acids. This CDR3 is CASNGLAGGANTGELFF. The CDR3 coding sequence is TGTGCCAGCAACGGACTAGCGGGGGGCGCGAACACCGGGGAGCTGTTTTTT.

In this sample, this clone turned up a few times. The chain couples TRBV27 to TRBJ2-5; D possibly matches TRBD1 or TRBD2 (6 bases each). The V and J ends lost 4 bases and 5 bases respectively, with 14 bases between them. Looked up from germline, CDR1 is MNHEY and CDR2 is SMNVEV (reference sequence). The CDR3 spans 14 residues. The CDR3 bases are TGTGCCAGCAGTTACTCGGGGGCTCTCGAGACCCAGTACTTC. Translating it yields CASSYSGALETQYF.

The CDR3 spells CASSPGQAYEQYF. CDR3 sequence (DNA): TGTGCCAGTAGTCCGGGACAGGCCTACGAGCAGTACTTC. The chain employs TRBV19 and TRBJ2-7, with TRBD1 matching 8 bases. V shed 5 bases and J 2 bases; nucleotides not matched to a gene: 2. The CDR3 is 13 residues long. Germline-derived CDR1 and CDR2 are LNHDA and SQIVND (reference sequence).

The rearrangement joins TRBV13 to TRBJ1-1; D call uncertain. This CDR3 contains 15 residues. CDR1 is PRHDT, CDR2 FYEKMQ, per germline (reference sequence). Trimming took 0 bases from V and 1 from J, leaving 9 bases between them. The CDR3 DNA sequence: TGTGCCAGCAGCTTAGGGGGAGCGGGGAACACTGAAGCTTTCTTT. This gives the protein CASSLGGAGNTEAFF.

The chain employs TRBV5-1 and TRBJ1-1; tentative D call: TRBD1 (6 bases). The CDR3 consists of 15 residues. V lost 4 bases and J 3 bases, leaving 16 bases between the germline ends. Germline V CDR1 and CDR2: SGHRS, YFSETQ. CDR3 nucleotide sequence: TGCGCCAGCAGCGAGGTAGGGCCAGGGGACACTGAAGCTTTCTTT. This codes for CASSEVGPGDTEAFF.

V usage is TRBV2 and J usage is TRBJ2-1; D gene uncertain. CDR3 length equals 14 residues. The V end was cut by 0 bases, the J end by 8 bases, with 11 bases between. Germline assignment: CDR1 SNHLY and CDR2 FYNNEI. The CDR3 DNA is TGTGCCAGCAGTGAAGCACGTGTGGGGTATGAGCAGTTCTTC. As protein: CASSEARVGYEQFF.

The V gene is TRBV11-3, the J gene TRBJ2-1, with TRBD1 matching 7 bases. Trimming at V came to 4 bases and at J to 10 bases, leaving 10 bases not matched to a gene. Germline V gene lookup returns CDR1 SGHNT and CDR2 YENEEA. There are 14 residues in the CDR3. The CDR3 coding sequence is TGTGCCAGCAGCTCAGGGGGATTTGGGAACGAGCAGTTCTTC. This codes for CASSSGGFGNEQFF.

This rearrangement joins TRBV6-5 to TRBJ2-1, with 8 bases identical to TRBD1. CDR3 length: 15 residues. Germline V gene sequence: CDR1 MNHEY, CDR2 SVGAGI. J lost 4 bases, V lost 0 bases, and 2 bases had no gene match. The CDR3 sequence is CASSYSGQAYNEQFF. In nucleotides, the CDR3 is TGTGCCAGCAGTTACTCGGGACAGGCATACAATGAGCAGTTCTTC.

This chain connects TRBV7-6 to TRBJ2-7; 7 bases fit TRBD2. The J segment lost 4 bases and the V segment lost 5 bases, leaving 8 bases of the junction unmatched. The CDR3 consists of 14 residues. Germline assignment: CDR1 SGHVS and CDR2 FNYEAQ. The CDR3 loop is CASSKEDGGYEQYF. DNA for the CDR3: TGTGCCAGCAGCAAGGAGGACGGGGGGTACGAGCAGTACTTC.

The rearrangement joins TRBV4-1 to TRBJ2-1, with 7 nucleotides matching TRBD1. After removal of 3 bases from V and 12 bases from J, the junction contained 17 bases not matched to a gene. The CDR3 spans 16 residues. Germline V gene lookup returns CDR1 MGHRA and CDR2 YSYEKL. This CDR3 reads CASSHQDRREAGGQFF. DNA of the CDR3: TGCGCCAGCAGCCACCAGGACAGGCGAGAAGCCGGAGGGCAGTTCTTC.

The chain employs TRBV13 and TRBJ2-3, with a weak D call TRBD2 (6 bases). This CDR3 has 16 residues. V lost 4 bases, J lost 2 bases, and 16 bases lay in between. Germline CDR1 is PRHDT and CDR2 is FYEKMQ (reference sequence). The CDR3 loop is CASSSTGLGFTDTQYF. CDR3 bases: TGTGCCAGCAGCTCTACGGGACTGGGATTCACAGATACGCAGTATTTT. Complete variable domain (other parts from reference TRBV13 and TRBJ2-3): AAGVIQSPRHLIKEKRETATLKCYPIPRHDTVYWYQQGPGQDPQFLISFYEKMQSDKGSIPDRFSAQQFSDYHSELNMSSLELGDSALYFCASSSTGLGFTDTQYFGPGTRLTVL.

The CDR3 DNA sequence: TGCAGCGCCGGTATTATCGAGACCCAGTACTTC. It codes for CSAGIIETQYF. V is TRBV29-1 and J is TRBJ2-5; D uncertain. The CDR3 consists of 11 residues. The germline V gene encodes CDR1 SQVTM and CDR2 ANQGSEA. V was cut by 7 bases and J by 5 bases, with 11 bases left in between.

On this clone itself: Since a much larger clone is just one base distant, this may be a read error. The V gene is TRBV5-4, the J gene TRBJ2-3; D remains ambiguous. V was pared by 4 bases and J by 0 bases, with 3 bases between. The CDR3 consists of 12 residues. Germline CDR1 SGHNT, CDR2 YYREEE (reference sequence). The CDR3 DNA reads as TGTGCCAGCAGCCGAAGCACAGATACGCAGTATTTT. As protein: CASSRSTDTQYF.

The chain has TRBV4-2 and TRBJ2-1, with TRBD2 matching over 7 bases. The CDR3 extends over 16 amino acids. Germline V gene lookup returns CDR1 LGHNA and CDR2 YNFKEQ. Trimming removed 7 bases from V and 1 base from J; junction bases left unmatched: 10. CDR3 in amino acids: CASTESGDYSYNEQFF. Written as DNA, the CDR3 is TGTGCCAGCACTGAAAGCGGGGATTATTCCTACAATGAGCAGTTCTTC.

The rearrangement links TRBV6-1 to TRBJ1-1; perhaps TRBD1 as D (5 bases). The length of the CDR3 is 11 residues. The V end lost 10 bases, the J end lost 4 bases, and 10 bases lay between the germline ends. Germline values: CDR1 MNHNS, CDR2 SASEGT. The CDR3 is CATLGGTEAFF. For the CDR3, the DNA is TGTGCCACCTTGGGGGGCACTGAAGCTTTCTTT.

The rearrangement joins TRBV11-3 to TRBJ1-2, with a possible D match to TRBD1 (6 bases). Germline CDR1 reads SGHNT; CDR2 reads YENEEA. Trimming took off 1 base at V and 3 bases at J, with 12 bases between the two ends. CDR3 length equals 15 residues. In nucleotides, the CDR3 is TGTGCCAGCAGCTTAGTCGCAGGGGAAGACTATGGCTACACCTTC. The encoded protein is CASSLVAGEDYGYTF.

CDR3 DNA sequence: TGTGCCAGCAGCTCGGGGGGACTAGCGGGGTACAATGAGCAGTTCTTC. Translated, it gives CASSSGGLAGYNEQFF. The rearrangement joins TRBV11-2 to TRBJ2-1, with 13 bases lining up with TRBD2. Germline CDR1 SGHAT, CDR2 FQNNGV. The CDR3 has 16 residues. V shed 4 bases, J shed 4 bases, and the junction held 4 bases outside the gene matches.

The V gene is TRBV9, the J gene TRBJ2-1; 11 nucleotides align to TRBD1. CDR1 is SGDLS, CDR2 YYNGEE, per germline. This CDR3 has 15 residues. The V and J ends lost 3 bases and 7 bases, in that order; junction bases with no gene match: 6. CDR3 bases: TGTGCCAGCAGCGCGGAGGACAGGGGGCGGAATGAGCAGTTCTTC. Amino acids: CASSAEDRGRNEQFF. The full variable domain, its missing parts supplied by reference TRBV9 and TRBJ2-1, is DSGVTQTPKHLITATGQRVTLRCSPRSGDLSVYWYQQSLDQGLQFLIQYYNGEERAKGNILERFSAQQFPDLHSELNLSSLELGDSALYFCASSAEDRGRNEQFFGPGTRLTVL.